This is a list of T cell receptor beta chains from one sample in a study of CD8+ T cells in alopecia areata. Sequencing used immunoSEQ multiplex PCR; TCRdb keeps in-frame clones, though not all of them. The sample has a few hundred thousand clones; 30% to 40% are singletons. The sequences come from CD4+ T cells sorted from blood, collected at approximately week 30, from a patient treated with tofacitinib. The receptor source for this set is a human donor with alopecia areata. CDR3s include the opening cysteine and the closing phenylalanine or tryptophan. D genes are given only for firm matches. A clone size is listed for some rows: how often the clone was seen (once, few, many), or a class if it is expanded.

.,TRBV30,TRBD2,TRBJ2-1,TGTGCCTGGAGTAGGTCACTAGCGGGTCTCAATGAGCAGTTCTTC,CAWSRSLAGLNEQFF
few,TRBV6-5,TRBD2,TRBJ2-2,TGTGCCACCCTGGCCCAGCTAGCGGGGGCGGGGGAGCTGTTTTTT,CATLAQLAGAGELFF
.,TRBV5-6,TRBD1,TRBJ2-4,TGTGCCAGCAGCTTAGGACAGGGCCGTATTCAGTACTTC,CASSLGQGRIQYF
.,TRBV30,.,TRBJ2-7,TGTGCCTGGAGTCTTGGCAGACCCTACGAGCAGTACTTC,CAWSLGRPYEQYF
many,TRBV7-9,TRBD2,TRBJ2-5,TGTGCCAGCAGCCCGGGACTAGCGGGGGGTCTGGAGACCCAGTACTTC,CASSPGLAGGLETQYF
few,TRBV6-6,TRBD2,TRBJ2-5,TGTGCCAGCAGCCACGGGACTAGCGGCCAAGAGACCCAGTACTTC,CASSHGTSGQETQYF
.,TRBV29-1,.,TRBJ2-3,TGCAGCGTTGAAGACACCAGAAGGGGTGGCACAGATACGCAGTATTTT,CSVEDTRRGGTDTQYF
few,TRBV4-1,TRBD1,TRBJ2-7,TGCGCCAGCAGCCAAGAGGCCAGGGGGCACCAGCAGTACTTC,CASSQEARGHQQYF
.,TRBV13,.,TRBJ2-3,TGTGCCAGCAGCTTTTGGGGGGTGGATACGCAGTATTTT,CASSFWGVDTQYF
few,TRBV11-2,.,TRBJ2-7,TGTGCCAGCAGCTTCGATTCTGTGGGGCAAAGCACCTACGAGCAGTACTTC,CASSFDSVGQSTYEQYF
.,TRBV5-4,.,TRBJ2-1,TGTGCCAGCAGCTTGGGGGGGCCGGCTCTGAATGAGCAGTTCTTC,CASSLGGPALNEQFF
.,TRBV30,.,TRBJ2-1,TGTGCCTGGAAGGACATTTTGGGCCATGAGCAGTTCTTC,CAWKDILGHEQFF
.,TRBV5-4,.,TRBJ2-7,TGTGCCAGCAGCACCCCCCTCTCCTACGAGCAGTACTTC,CASSTPLSYEQYF
many,TRBV2,.,TRBJ2-3,TGTGCCAGTCAAGCCACAGATACGCAGTATTTT,CASQATDTQYF
.,TRBV19,.,TRBJ1-3,TGTGCCAGTACGCACAGGGCAAACACCATATATTTT,CASTHRANTIYF
many,TRBV5-5,TRBD1,TRBJ2-7,TGTGCCAGCAGCCCACGGACAGGGGCCAACTACGAGCAGTACTTC,CASSPRTGANYEQYF
.,TRBV5-1,.,TRBJ1-1,TGCGCCAGCAGCTTGAAGAACACTGAAGCTTTCTTT,CASSLKNTEAFF
.,TRBV7-3,TRBD1,TRBJ2-7,TGTGCCAGCAGCTCCGGACAGGGGACGAACGAGCAGTACTTC,CASSSGQGTNEQYF
.,TRBV15,.,TRBJ1-2,TGTGCCACCAGCAGAGACGCAGTGACCCAGGGAGCCTATGGCTACACCTTC,CATSRDAVTQGAYGYTF
many,TRBV27,.,TRBJ1-1,TGTGCCAGCACCTTGGGGGCAGGGGCGGTCACTGAAGCTTTCTTT,CASTLGAGAVTEAFF
.,TRBV6-5,.,TRBJ1-2,TGTGCCAGCAGCTGGGACAACTATGGCTACACCTTC,CASSWDNYGYTF
.,TRBV25-1,TRBD1,TRBJ1-2,TGTGCCAGCAGTGGAGGGGACAGCTATGGCTACACCTTC,CASSGGDSYGYTF
few,TRBV16,.,TRBJ1-2,TGTGCCAGCAGCCAAGGGAACTATGGCTACACCTTC,CASSQGNYGYTF
.,TRBV19,TRBD1,TRBJ1-2,TGTGCCAGTAGTAGGGACAGCTATGGCTACACCTTC,CASSRDSYGYTF
few,TRBV29-1,.,TRBJ2-1,TGCAGCGTTGAATCTCCCCGGGAGCAGTTCTTC,CSVESPREQFF
.,TRBV4-1,.,TRBJ2-1,TGCGCCAGCAGCCAAGTACTGGGACGGAGGTTCTTC,CASSQVLGRRFF
.,TRBV30,TRBD1,TRBJ2-7,TGTGCCTGGAATCGGGACAGGGGCAACTACGAGCAGTACTTC,CAWNRDRGNYEQYF
.,TRBV30,.,TRBJ2-1,TGTGCCTGGAGCTCCGGTAGCTCCTACAATGAGCAGTTCTTC,CAWSSGSSYNEQFF
.,TRBV5-1,.,TRBJ2-7,TGCGCCAGCAGCCTCAGGAACGAGCAGTACTTC,CASSLRNEQYF
.,TRBV14,.,TRBJ1-1,TGTGCCAGCAGCCAAGGGGTCCTCACTGAAGCTTTCTTT,CASSQGVLTEAFF
.,TRBV25-1,.,TRBJ1-4,TGTGCCAGCAGTGCTGGGGGGTCCACTAATGAAAAACTGTTTTTT,CASSAGGSTNEKLFF
.,TRBV4-1,TRBD2,TRBJ2-4,TGCGCCAGCAGCCAGGGACTAGCGGGAGGTCCAGCCAAAAACATTCAGTACTTC,CASSQGLAGGPAKNIQYF
.,TRBV5-1,.,TRBJ2-6,TGCGCCAGCAGCTTGGGTCTGATCTCTGGGGCCAACGTCCTGACTTTC,CASSLGLISGANVLTF
.,TRBV30,TRBD1,TRBJ1-5,TGTGCCTGGGAGGACAGGCGCGGGCAGCCCCAGCATTTT,CAWEDRRGQPQHF